The 13 T cell receptor beta chains given below trace back to one sample, sequenced in a study of blood T cells in healthy people across ages. A sample-barcoded 5' primer and a J-beta primer mix were used in a second PCR of about 7 to 12 cycles. In TCRdb, the 5' RACE reads were re-called with MiXCR into one record per CDR3 protein. The data hold under 2 million distinct CDR3 sequences, with 30% to 35% observed a single time. Specimen: blood. Source of these receptors: a woman in her 30s in good health.

V gene TRBV20-1 combines with J gene TRBJ1-6, with D uncertain. The V and J ends lost 6 bases and 6 bases respectively, with 12 bases between them. Germline values: CDR1 DFQATT, CDR2 SNEGSKA (reference sequence). The CDR3 runs to 13 residues. The CDR3 coding sequence is TGCAGTGCGGCCCCAGAACCTAATTCACCCCTCCACTTT. It is translated as CSAAPEPNSPLHF.

This clonotype was seen a handful of times. This chain joins TRBV7-2 and TRBJ1-4, with D tentatively TRBD1 (6 bases). Trimming cost V 0 bases and J 8 bases, with 16 bases left between them. The germline V gene has CDR1 SGHTA and CDR2 FQGNSA. The CDR3 has 16 amino acids. CDR3 residues: CASSLASGRGWEKLFF. CDR3 in DNA: TGTGCCAGCAGCTTAGCGAGCGGCAGGGGTTGGGAAAAACTGTTTTTT.

This clonotype was seen many times. The gene calls are TRBV29-1 and TRBJ2-7, with TRBD1 identical over 8 bases. This CDR3 comprises 14 residues. CDR1 is SQVTM, CDR2 ANQGSEA, per germline. Trimming took 6 bases from V and 0 from J; bases not matched to a gene: 7. This CDR3 reads CSVGRQGLSYEQYF. DNA of the CDR3: TGCAGCGTGGGGCGACAGGGGCTCTCCTACGAGCAGTACTTC.

The chain is built from TRBV28 and TRBJ2-2; 7 nucleotides agree with TRBD1. The germline V gene has CDR1 MDHEN and CDR2 SYDVKM. V lost 4 bases to trimming and J lost 6 bases; unmatched junction nucleotides: 17. This CDR3 comprises 18 residues. Here the CDR3 reads CASSYNMRTGELSGELFF. For the CDR3, the DNA is TGTGCCAGCAGTTATAACATGAGAACAGGGGAATTGTCCGGGGAGCTGTTTTTT. Supplemented by reference TRBV28 and TRBJ2-2, the full variable domain reads DVKVTQSSRYLVKRTGEKVFLECVQDMDHENMFWYRQDPGLGLRLIYFSYDVKMKEKGDIPEGYSVSREKKERFSLILESASTNQTSMYLCASSYNMRTGELSGELFFGEGSRLTVL.

The chain is built from TRBV4-1 and TRBJ2-3; 12 nucleotides agree with TRBD1. Germline V gene data show CDR1 as MGHRA and CDR2 as YSYEKL. The CDR3 is 16 amino acids. Trimming at V came to 2 bases and at J to 5 bases, leaving 5 bases not matched to a gene. CDR3 sequence: CASSQRDRGHKDTQYF. The CDR3 DNA follows: TGCGCCAGCAGCCAACGGGACAGGGGGCACAAAGATACGCAGTATTTT.

This clonotype was recorded a few times. The chain combines TRBV5-6 with TRBJ2-7; D unclear. The CDR3 is 15 amino acids. V was trimmed by 5 bases and J by 3 bases, leaving 18 bases between them. Germline loops: CDR1 SGHDT, CDR2 YYEEEE. In nucleotides, the CDR3 is TGTGCCAGCAGTTCCGGGTCTACACTACTCTACGAGCAGTACTTC. Protein sequence: CASSSGSTLLYEQYF.

J is TRBJ2-6 and V is TRBV27, with D maybe TRBD1 (6 bases). Deletions cut 5 bases from V and 1 base from J, with 18 bases between. There are 18 residues in the CDR3. Germline V lookup: CDR1 MNHEY, CDR2 SMNVEV (reference sequence). DNA of the CDR3: TGTGCCAGCAGTCCCCTTTCCAGGGGTTTGTCTGGGGCCAACGTCCTGACTTTC. Translated, it gives CASSPLSRGLSGANVLTF. Combining the CDR3 with reference TRBV27 and TRBJ2-6 gives the whole variable domain EAQVTQNPRYLITVTGKKLTVTCSQNMNHEYMSWYRQDPGLGLRQIYYSMNVEVTDKGDVPEGYKVSRKEKRNFPLILESPSPNQTSLYFCASSPLSRGLSGANVLTFGAGSRLTVL.

This clonotype appeared once. Just one base apart from a much larger clone, this may be a read error. The J gene is TRBJ2-1, the V gene TRBV4-1; 7 bases fit TRBD1. Trimming removed 2 bases from V and 13 bases from J; junction bases left unmatched: 14. Germline lookup yields CDR1 MGHRA and CDR2 YSYEKL. The CDR3 covers 15 residues. DNA of the CDR3: TGCGCCAGCAGCCAACCGGGACAGAGACAAGAGACCCAGTTCTTC. Protein: CASSQPGQRQETQFF.

DNA for the CDR3: TGCAGTGCTAGAGCCCGTGGGGGCTTCCGCACAGATACGCAGTATTTT. Protein sequence: CSARARGGFRTDTQYF. The rearrangement uses TRBV20-1 and TRBJ2-3; possible D gene TRBD1, 6 bases. V was cut by 1 base and J by 1 base, with 15 bases left in between. This CDR3 is built from 16 residues. Germline-derived CDR1 and CDR2 are DFQATT and SNEGSKA (reference sequence).

This rearrangement joins TRBV9 to TRBJ2-5; TRBD2 aligns across 8 bases. V shed 1 base and J 5 bases; nucleotides not matched to a gene: 4. The CDR3 contains 14 residues. The germline CDR1 and CDR2 sequences are SGDLS and YYNGEE. CDR3 sequence: CASSVSPGGETQYF. The CDR3 DNA is TGTGCCAGCAGCGTATCCCCGGGGGGGGAGACCCAGTACTTC.

The chain uses TRBV27 and TRBJ2-3; TRBD2 aligns across 10 bases. Trimming cost V 7 bases and J 2 bases; bases outside gene matches: 9. The germline CDR1 and CDR2 sequences are MNHEY and SMNVEV (reference sequence). The CDR3 runs to 16 residues. The CDR3 is CASKEAGGLATDTQYF. The DNA for the CDR3 is TGTGCCAGCAAGGAAGCGGGGGGGCTTGCCACAGATACGCAGTATTTT.

The chain joins TRBV2 to TRBJ2-1; D is undetermined. With 4 bases removed from V and 10 bases from J, the gap between germline ends came to 11 bases. Germline V CDR1 and CDR2: SNHLY, FYNNEI. The CDR3 has 12 residues. In DNA, the CDR3 is TGTGCCAGCAGTGTTATTCTCCGGGAGCAGTTCTTC. Residues: CASSVILREQFF.

The V gene is TRBV4-1, the J gene TRBJ1-4, with TRBD1 matching 7 bases. Germline values: CDR1 MGHRA, CDR2 YSYEKL. After removal of 0 bases from V and 7 bases from J, the junction contained 11 bases not matched to a gene. This CDR3 comprises 17 residues. CDR3: CASSQDRTTGLSEKLFF. DNA for the CDR3: TGCGCCAGCAGCCAAGATAGAACGACAGGGTTAAGTGAAAAACTGTTTTTT.